A single sample gave rise to the 26 T cell receptor beta chains below, sequenced in a study of blood T cell repertoires in COVID-19. Measured with immunoSEQ multiplex PCR; TCRdb has only the in-frame clones, and not every one. The table shows approximately 92,000 clones, with 84% occurring only once. Material: peripheral blood. These receptors all come from a man in his 70s with active or convalescent COVID-19.

This clone was observed a single time. The chain recombines TRBV18 with TRBJ2-2; possibly TRBD1 for D (6 bases). The CDR3 runs 14 residues. The germline V gene has CDR1 KGHSH and CDR2 LQKENI. V lost 3 bases to trimming and J lost 4 bases, with 9 bases between them. The DNA for the CDR3 is TGTGCCAGCTCACCGGACAGATCCACCGGGGAGCTGTTTTTT. It encodes CASSPDRSTGELFF.

The chain couples TRBV11-2 to TRBJ2-7, with D maybe TRBD2 (6 bases). Trimming left V 1 base short and J 4 bases short, with 14 bases between. Looked up from germline, CDR1 is SGHAT and CDR2 is FQNNGV. The CDR3 covers 15 residues. The CDR3 region has the DNA TGTGCCAGCAGCTTAGGGCCTAGCGTGATGTACGAGCAGTACTTC. Translated: CASSLGPSVMYEQYF.

The chain links TRBV10-2 to TRBJ2-6, with D uncertain. This CDR3 is 15 amino acids long. With 2 bases removed from V and 4 bases from J, the gap between germline ends came to 9 bases. Germline V gene sequence: CDR1 WSHSY, CDR2 SAAADI. The CDR3 loop is CASSEKQLGANVLTF. In DNA form, the CDR3 reads TGCGCCAGCAGTGAGAAGCAACTCGGGGCCAACGTCCTGACTTTC.

The CDR3 DNA is TGTGCCAGCAGCTTGCCCCGGGGGGGCGACCCCCAAGAGACCCAGTACTTC. Amino acids: CASSLPRGGDPQETQYF. This chain connects TRBV5-6 to TRBJ2-5; 8 nucleotides agree with TRBD2. The germline V gene encodes CDR1 SGHDT and CDR2 YYEEEE. The CDR3 runs 17 residues. Germline trimming cut 1 base from V and 1 base from J; bases unmatched to any gene: 9.

V usage is TRBV28 and J usage is TRBJ2-3; 8 bases map to TRBD2. Germline values: CDR1 MDHEN, CDR2 SYDVKM. Losses at the gene ends were 6 bases for V and 1 base for J; bases not matched to a gene: 6. The CDR3 consists of 15 residues. The chain's CDR3 is CASSSSGGRTDTQYF. CDR3 coding DNA: TGTGCCAGCAGCTCGAGCGGGGGTCGCACAGATACGCAGTATTTT.

This clone was seen more than once but under ten times. The chain recombines TRBV5-1 with TRBJ2-7; 9 bases align to TRBD2. Germline CDR1 and CDR2: SGHRS and YFSETQ. Trimming at V came to 0 bases and at J to 0 bases, leaving 4 bases not matched to a gene. The CDR3 totals 16 residues. The CDR3 loop is CASSLVSGGYSYEQYF. The CDR3 DNA sequence: TGCGCCAGCAGCTTGGTGAGCGGGGGGTACTCCTACGAGCAGTACTTC.

This clone was recorded a few times. The rearrangement links TRBV30 to TRBJ1-3; D uncertain. Germline V gene sequence: CDR1 GTSNPN, CDR2 SVGIG (reference sequence). V shed 2 bases and J shed 8 bases, with 10 bases lying between them. This CDR3 comprises 12 residues. The CDR3 bases are TGTGCCTGGAGTCTTGGGAGAGACACCATATATTTT. Residues: CAWSLGRDTIYF.

Details on this clone: A read error may account for a junction end that differs from germline. The chain has TRBV7-6 and TRBJ2-1; the D gene is possibly TRBD2 (6 bases). Germline V lookup: CDR1 SGHVS, CDR2 FNYEAQ. This CDR3 has 14 amino acids. The CDR3 DNA is TGTGCCAGCAGCCTAGCGCGGGGCAGCAATGAGCAGTTCTTC. It yields the protein CASSLARGSNEQFF.

The chain is built from TRBV3-1 (or the pseudogene TRBV3-2) and TRBJ1-2, with a weak D call TRBD1 (5 bases). Trimming stripped 0 bases from V and 2 bases from J, with 10 bases between. The CDR3 is 15 residues long. Germline-derived CDR1 and CDR2 are LGHDT and YNNKEL (reference sequence). The CDR3 nucleotides read TGTGCCAGCAGCCAAGAGGAGGGGCCCAACTATGGCTACACCTTC. As protein: CASSQEEGPNYGYTF.

The chain links TRBV3-1 (or the pseudogene TRBV3-2) to TRBJ2-1; 9 bases are a match to TRBD2. The CDR3 totals 16 residues. The V segment lost 0 bases and the J segment 2 bases; nucleotides outside the gene matches: 2. The germline CDR1 and CDR2 sequences are LGHDT and YNNKEL (reference sequence). CDR3 in amino acids: CASSQDKRGAYNEQFF. CDR3 DNA: TGTGCCAGCAGCCAAGATAAGCGGGGGGCCTACAATGAGCAGTTCTTC.

In DNA form, the CDR3 reads TGTGCCAGCAGCCCAGACAGGGACTCCTACAATGAGCAGTTCTTC. It codes for CASSPDRDSYNEQFF. The chain uses TRBV7-9 and TRBJ2-1; 7 bases fit TRBD1. Germline values: CDR1 SEHNR, CDR2 FQNEAQ (reference sequence). The CDR3 is 15 amino acids. The J segment lost 0 bases and the V segment lost 5 bases, leaving 4 bases of the junction unmatched.

This chain uses TRBV7-9 with TRBJ1-1; D gene unclear. Trimming took off 3 bases at V and 7 bases at J, with 15 bases between the two ends. This CDR3 comprises 14 residues. Germline V gene sequence: CDR1 SEHNR, CDR2 FQNEAQ (reference sequence). CDR3 amino acids: CASSFLSGSNEAFF. The CDR3 coding sequence is TGTGCCAGCAGCTTTCTGTCCGGGTCTAATGAAGCTTTCTTT.

V gene TRBV28 combines with J gene TRBJ1-2; D gene ambiguous. The CDR3 runs to 15 residues. Germline lookup yields CDR1 MDHEN and CDR2 SYDVKM. V was clipped by 4 bases and J by 1 base, with 13 bases between them. CDR3: CASSSPRTSNYGYTF. The CDR3 bases are TGTGCCAGCAGTTCCCCCCGAACAAGTAACTATGGCTACACCTTC.

This chain connects TRBV2 to TRBJ1-5, with 8 bases fitting TRBD1. Germline V gene lookup returns CDR1 SNHLY and CDR2 FYNNEI. This CDR3 has 14 residues. V lost 1 base, J lost 5 bases, and 1 base stayed unmatched. The CDR3 DNA sequence: TGTGCCAGCAGTGAAGACAGGGGGGATCAGCCCCAGCATTTT. Protein product: CASSEDRGDQPQHF.

The J gene is TRBJ1-2, the V gene TRBV6-5; possible D gene TRBD1, 6 bases. V was shortened by 2 bases and J by 8 bases, with 9 bases between the two germline ends. Germline V gives CDR1 MNHEY, CDR2 SVGAGI. There are 12 residues in the CDR3. The chain's CDR3 is CASSYGGAGYTF. The CDR3, as DNA: TGTGCCAGCAGTTACGGGGGGGCAGGCTACACCTTC.

V gene TRBV7-2 combines with J gene TRBJ2-5; 8 bases align to TRBD2. The germline V gene encodes CDR1 SGHTA and CDR2 FQGNSA. Trimming removed 0 bases from V and 4 bases from J; junction bases left unmatched: 4. The CDR3 has 15 amino acids. The CDR3 DNA is TGTGCCAGCAGCTTAGCGGGGAGCGGGGGAGAGACCCAGTACTTC. Protein sequence: CASSLAGSGGETQYF.

The chain recombines TRBV15 with TRBJ2-3; TRBD2 is a possible D gene (5 bases). The CDR3 covers 15 residues. Between the trimmed V and J ends, which lost 3 bases and 4 bases, there was a span of 14 bases. Looked up from germline, CDR1 is LNHNV and CDR2 is YYDKDF (reference sequence). CDR3 DNA: TGTGCCACCAGCAGTCGTCGGGGTAGCGCAGATACGCAGTATTTT. Its translation is CATSSRRGSADTQYF.

The J gene is TRBJ1-1, the V gene TRBV7-2; 7 nucleotides align to TRBD1. This CDR3 region has 14 residues. The V segment lost 5 bases and the J segment 3 bases; nucleotides outside the gene matches: 6. CDR1 is SGHTA and CDR2 is FQGNSA in the germline V gene. CDR3: CASSLGGSYTEAFF. CDR3 nucleotides: TGTGCCAGCAGCCTAGGGGGCAGCTACACTGAAGCTTTCTTT.

The chain links TRBV10-2 to TRBJ2-5; 9 bases align to TRBD2. The CDR3 extends over 16 amino acids. Germline CDR1 and CDR2: WSHSY and SAAADI. V was pared by 6 bases and J by 5 bases, with 13 bases of the junction left unmatched. The CDR3 loop is CASRRSGGSSGETQYF. CDR3 nucleotides: TGCGCCAGCAGGCGTAGCGGGGGCTCCTCCGGGGAGACCCAGTACTTC.

The V call is TRBV6-6, the J call TRBJ2-7; 7 positions match TRBD1. CDR3 length equals 14 residues. Trimming cost V 2 bases and J 1 base; bases outside gene matches: 2. From germline, CDR1 is MNHNY and CDR2 SVGAGI (reference sequence). The CDR3 protein is CASSYTGQSYEQYF. As DNA, the CDR3 is TGTGCCAGCAGTTACACGGGACAGTCCTACGAGCAGTACTTC.

V and J are TRBV25-1 and TRBJ2-2; 7 bases agree with TRBD1. The CDR3 sequence is 15 residues long. Germline CDR1 reads MGHDK; CDR2 reads SYGVNS. Trimming took 4 bases from V and 2 from J; bases not matched to a gene: 4. For the CDR3, the DNA is TGTGCCAGCAGTGTCGACAGGGCTAACACCGGGGAGCTGTTTTTT. Encoded protein: CASSVDRANTGELFF.

The genes are TRBV28 and TRBJ2-6; TRBD1 aligns across 7 bases. CDR1 and CDR2 (germline): MDHEN, SYDVKM. J lost 1 base, V lost 6 bases, and 6 bases had no gene match. The length of the CDR3 is 16 residues. The CDR3 reads CASRRQGRSGANVLTF. CDR3 nucleotides: TGTGCCAGCAGAAGACAGGGTCGATCTGGGGCCAACGTCCTGACTTTC.

V usage is TRBV7-2 and J usage is TRBJ2-3; TRBD2 matches at 7 bases. J was trimmed by 1 base and V by 4 bases; bases with no gene match: 5. CDR3 length: 15 amino acids. Germline lookup yields CDR1 SGHTA and CDR2 FQGNSA. In nucleotides, the CDR3 is TGTGCCAGCAGCTCCACGGGGGGTGGCACAGATACGCAGTATTTT. This translates into CASSSTGGGTDTQYF. Complete variable domain (other parts from reference TRBV7-2 and TRBJ2-3): GAGVSQSPSNKVTEKGKDVELRCDPISGHTALYWYRQSLGQGLEFLIYFQGNSAPDKSGLPSDRFSAERTGGSVSTLTIQRTQQEDSAVYLCASSSTGGGTDTQYFGPGTRLTVL.

This clone was found once. This chain uses TRBV6-1 with TRBJ1-4, with 7 bases identical to TRBD1. The CDR3 has 15 residues. V lost 3 bases and J lost 0; bases outside the gene matches: 1. In germline, CDR1 is MNHNS, CDR2 SASEGT. CDR3 region: CASSDTGATNEKLFF. CDR3 nucleotides: TGTGCCAGCAGTGATACAGGGGCAACTAATGAAAAACTGTTTTTT.

J is TRBJ2-3 and V is TRBV6-5; D perhaps matches TRBD1 (5 bases). V was shortened by 6 bases and J by 3 bases, with 16 bases between the two germline ends. The CDR3 has 15 amino acids. CDR1 and CDR2 from the germline V gene are MNHEY and SVGAGI. CDR3 in DNA: TGTGCCAGCAGAAGATCGCAGGGCGTAACAGATACGCAGTATTTT. Amino acid sequence: CASRRSQGVTDTQYF.

The genes are TRBV5-6 and TRBJ2-7; the D gene is possibly TRBD1 (6 bases). CDR3 size: 13 residues. Trimming took off 4 bases at V and 5 bases at J, with 13 bases between the two ends. Germline V gene sequence: CDR1 SGHDT, CDR2 YYEEEE. CDR3 in amino acids: CASSAGQSHEQYF. The CDR3, as DNA: TGTGCCAGCAGCGCAGGACAGAGCCACGAGCAGTACTTC.